A selection of T cell receptor beta chains follows, all from one sample in a study of glioma-infiltrating T cells after dendritic cell vaccination. Assay: immunoSEQ multiplex PCR; the TCRdb copy retains only in-frame clones and omits some. Found here are roughly 100,000 clones, roughly 89% of them singletons; the top ten hold more than 2.5%. This specimen was blood, taken after dendritic cell vaccination. The receptor source for this set is a human donor with glioblastoma. The CDR3 runs from the conserved cysteine through the conserved F or W. Fields, in order: J gene, D gene, V gene, clone size, CDR3 protein, CDR3 DNA. D genes are given only for firm matches. Expanded clones get a size class; other rows say once, few or many, or leave the size out.

TRBJ2-7 TRBD1 TRBV5-1 - CASSYTTGTGGYEQYF TGCGCCAGCAGCTATACGACCGGGACAGGGGGCTACGAGCAGTACTTC
TRBJ2-1 TRBD1 TRBV5-6 - CASSQGVGSYNEQFF TGTGCCAGCAGCCAGGGGGTGGGGTCCTACAATGAGCAGTTCTTC
TRBJ2-1 - TRBV5-6 - CASTPRGLAYNEQFF TGTGCCAGCACCCCAAGGGGACTGGCCTACAATGAGCAGTTCTTC
TRBJ2-5 TRBD2 TRBV30 once CAGGRSAETQYF TGTGCCGGCGGGAGGTCGGCGGAGACCCAGTACTTC
TRBJ2-1 TRBD2 TRBV6-5 - CASRPGTSGFNEQFF TGTGCCAGCAGGCCCGGGACTAGCGGGTTCAATGAGCAGTTCTTC
TRBJ2-3 - TRBV9 - CASSVLSTIADNTQYF TGTGCCAGCAGCGTCCTTTCGACTATCGCCGACAATACGCAGTATTTT
TRBJ1-5 TRBD1 TRBV2 once CASSGTGGNQPQHF TGTGCCAGCAGTGGTACAGGGGGCAATCAGCCCCAGCATTTT
TRBJ1-4 - TRBV2 - CASNGQTTNEKLFF TGTGCCAGCAACGGACAGACAACTAATGAAAAACTGTTTTTT
TRBJ1-2 - TRBV7-9 - CASGSQVANYGYTF TGTGCCAGTGGGAGCCAGGTAGCTAACTATGGCTACACCTTC
TRBJ2-7 - TRBV12-5 - CASGPTNYEQYF TGTGCTAGTGGGCCAACTAATTACGAGCAGTACTTC
TRBJ2-3 - TRBV30 once CAWSVSQNTQYF TGTGCCTGGAGTGTATCACAGAATACGCAGTATTTT
TRBJ2-7 TRBD2 TRBV6-1 - CASSELAGLAYEQYF TGTGCCAGCAGTGAGCTAGCGGGGCTTGCCTACGAGCAGTACTTC
TRBJ2-3 TRBD1 TRBV29-1 once CSVAGTGATDTQYF TGCAGCGTGGCCGGGACAGGGGCCACAGATACGCAGTATTTT
TRBJ1-1 TRBD1 TRBV25-1 - CASSEGTGVLPEAFF TGTGCCAGCAGTGAGGGGACAGGGGTATTGCCTGAAGCTTTCTTT
TRBJ2-2 TRBD1 TRBV7-3 - CASQTGGTGELFF TGTGCCAGCCAGACAGGGGGGACCGGGGAGCTGTTTTTT
TRBJ2-2 - TRBV7-9 - CASSHAPWLTGELFF TGTGCCAGCAGCCATGCCCCCTGGCTCACCGGGGAGCTGTTTTTT
TRBJ1-4 - TRBV6-6 - CASSYSEAILDEKLFF TGTGCCAGCAGTTACTCCGAGGCTATCCTCGATGAAAAACTGTTTTTT
TRBJ1-3 - TRBV10-3 - CAISDSISGNTIYF TGTGCCATCAGCGACAGTATCTCTGGAAACACCATATATTTT
TRBJ1-6 TRBD1 TRBV2 - CASSEGTGPNSPLHF TGTGCCAGCAGTGAAGGGACAGGACCAAATTCACCCCTCCACTTT
TRBJ2-3 TRBD1 TRBV30 - CAWSEGQGADTQYF TGTGCCTGGAGCGAGGGACAGGGGGCAGATACGCAGTATTTT
TRBJ1-5 - TRBV6-4 - CASSANAGNQPQHF TGTGCCAGCAGCGCGAATGCAGGGAATCAGCCCCAGCATTTT
TRBJ2-5 TRBD1 TRBV2 once CASSARDRVRETQYF TGTGCCAGCAGTGCCCGGGACAGGGTAAGGGAGACCCAGTACTTC
TRBJ2-1 TRBD2 TRBV4-1 - CASSRSGSTYNEQFF TGCGCCAGCAGCAGAAGCGGGAGTACCTACAATGAGCAGTTCTTC
TRBJ2-5 TRBD2 TRBV19 once CASSPGHRTSEVQETQYF TGTGCCAGTTCCCCCGGACACAGGACTAGCGAAGTCCAAGAGACCCAGTACTTC
TRBJ2-1 TRBD1 TRBV2 - CASSETGSINEQFF TGTGCCAGCAGTGAGACAGGGAGTATCAATGAGCAGTTCTTC
TRBJ2-1 - TRBV9 - CASSVGGFVNEQFF TGTGCCAGCAGCGTAGGAGGCTTCGTCAATGAGCAGTTCTTC
TRBJ2-1 - TRBV29-1 - CSVEGAVSSSSYNEQFF TGCAGCGTTGAAGGAGCGGTCTCTTCTAGCTCCTACAATGAGCAGTTCTTC
TRBJ2-7 - TRBV11-3 - CASSSTWYEQYF TGTGCCAGCAGCTCGACTTGGTACGAGCAGTACTTC
TRBJ2-1 - TRBV15 - CATSTGHGSYNEQFF TGTGCCACCAGCACTGGACACGGGTCCTACAATGAGCAGTTCTTC
TRBJ1-4 - TRBV5-1 - CASSPNDPANEKLFF TGCGCCAGCAGCCCGAATGATCCAGCTAATGAAAAACTGTTTTTT
TRBJ1-3 - TRBV14 few CASSPRTIGNTIYF TGTGCCAGCAGCCCTAGGACAATTGGAAACACCATATATTTT
TRBJ2-2 TRBD1 TRBV5-4 - CASSYQGATTGELFF TGTGCCAGCAGCTATCAGGGGGCGACCACCGGGGAGCTGTTTTTT
TRBJ1-2 TRBD1 TRBV30 once CAWSGPGQSMVRYTF TGTGCCTGGAGTGGCCCGGGACAGAGTATGGTACGCTACACCTTC
TRBJ2-7 - TRBV12-5 - CASGLVIGSGRGAAYEQYF TGTGCTAGTGGTTTGGTAATAGGAAGTGGCAGGGGGGCGGCGTACGAGCAGTACTTC
TRBJ2-1 TRBD2 TRBV5-1 - CASSLAGTSGGAEQFF TGCGCCAGCAGCTTGGCGGGGACTAGCGGGGGGGCTGAGCAGTTCTTC
TRBJ2-5 - TRBV5-4 - CASSPNRAQETQYF TGTGCCAGCAGCCCAAACAGGGCCCAAGAGACCCAGTACTTC
TRBJ1-1 TRBD1 TRBV5-6 - CASSLAHGQGLRAFF TGTGCCAGCAGCTTGGCCCACGGACAGGGGCTGCGAGCTTTCTTT
TRBJ2-7 TRBD2 TRBV6-6 - CASSEREDREQYF TGTGCCAGCAGCGAGCGGGAGGACCGCGAGCAGTACTTC
TRBJ2-5 TRBD1 TRBV30 - CAWTRGQGSTQTQYF TGTGCCTGGACAAGGGGACAGGGGAGTACGCAGACCCAGTACTTC
TRBJ2-5 - TRBV19 - CASSIPNRAETQYF TGTGCCAGTAGTATCCCCAACAGGGCAGAGACCCAGTACTTC
TRBJ1-5 - TRBV9 once CASSVGQFNQPQHF TGTGCCAGCAGCGTAGGACAGTTCAATCAGCCCCAGCATTTT
TRBJ1-5 - TRBV2 - CASSAQGGVQPQHF TGTGCCAGCAGTGCCCAGGGCGGCGTTCAGCCCCAGCATTTT
TRBJ2-1 TRBD2 TRBV5-1 - CASSLGTSGTSSEQFF TGCGCCAGCAGCCTGGGGACTAGCGGGACTAGTAGTGAGCAGTTCTTC
TRBJ2-7 - TRBV9 - CASSPRVFREQYF TGTGCCAGCAGCCCGAGGGTGTTCCGCGAGCAGTACTTC
TRBJ2-5 - TRBV2 once CASSEGQDETQYF TGTGCCAGCAGTGAAGGGCAGGATGAGACCCAGTACTTC
TRBJ2-3 TRBD2 TRBV5-1 - CASSFYSGRAIDTQYF TGCGCCAGCAGCTTTTATAGCGGGAGGGCGATAGATACGCAGTATTTT
TRBJ1-2 TRBD1 TRBV6-5 - CASSPGDRDGGYTF TGTGCCAGCAGTCCCGGGGACAGGGACGGCGGCTACACCTTC
TRBJ1-1 - TRBV5-1 - CASSLEWGQNTEAFF TGCGCCAGCAGCTTGGAATGGGGGCAGAACACTGAAGCTTTCTTT
TRBJ2-3 TRBD2 TRBV4-2 - CASSHKSGRAWTDTQYF TGTGCCAGCAGCCACAAAAGCGGGAGGGCCTGGACAGATACGCAGTATTTT
TRBJ2-7 - TRBV9 few CASSVGGISYEQYF TGTGCCAGCAGCGTAGGAGGGATCTCCTACGAGCAGTACTTC
TRBJ1-6 - TRBV5-1 - CASSLDLSSYNSPLHF TGCGCCAGCAGCTTGGATCTGAGCTCCTATAATTCACCCCTCCACTTT
TRBJ2-3 - TRBV6-5 - CASRTREDTQYF TGTGCCAGCCGAACGAGAGAAGATACGCAGTATTTT
TRBJ2-5 - TRBV7-2 - CASSWSQGETQYF TGTGCCAGCAGCTGGTCCCAGGGAGAGACCCAGTACTTC
TRBJ2-3 - TRBV2 - CASSVLSSTDTQYF TGTGCCAGCAGTGTCCTCTCTAGCACAGATACGCAGTATTTT
TRBJ2-7 - TRBV5-1 - CASSLYGDYEQYF TGCGCCAGCAGCTTGTACGGGGACTACGAGCAGTACTTC
TRBJ2-6 TRBD1 TRBV4-1 - CASRRQGAPGANVLTF TGCGCCAGCAGAAGGCAGGGGGCCCCTGGGGCCAACGTCCTGACTTTC
TRBJ1-3 - TRBV21-1 - CASSTRTGQKSSGNTIYF TGTGCCAGCAGCACCCGGACAGGACAAAAGAGCTCTGGAAACACCATATATTTT
TRBJ2-3 TRBD2 TRBV6-4 - CASSATSGAYDTQYF TGTGCCAGCAGTGCAACTAGCGGGGCCTATGATACGCAGTATTTT